This T cell receptor (beta chain) was captured in a study of beta chain features in type 1 diabetes. Notes on the study in general: Among type 1 diabetes patients, VDJ junctions had fewer insertions and more deletions. Across patients, naive, central memory and Treg TCRB repertoires exhibited apparently greater similarity than was observed across healthy donors.

Central memory, naive, regulatory and stem cell-like memory CD4+ cells were sorted by CD45RO/CCR7/CD25/CD127/CD95/CD27. As every portion of the isolated RNA was reverse transcribed, the sequencing read expressed TCRB transcripts. Only in-frame clones appear in the TCRdb table, and some are missing; sequencing was by immunoSEQ multiplex PCR. The sample has about 320,000 clones, 12% to 15% seen once; the top ten hold over 5%. As to this clone: Its antigen remains unknown.

The CDR3 totals 11 residues. The V end lost 6 bases, the J end lost 10 bases, and 10 bases lay between the germline ends. Germline V gives CDR1 MNHEY, CDR2 SMNVEV (reference sequence). V usage is TRBV27 and J usage is TRBJ2-1; D not certain. Sample: central memory CD4+ T cells from blood. The origin of this receptor is a man aged 25-45 years in good health. CDR3 sequence reads: CASSRSGEQFF. The CDR3 bases are TGTGCCAGCAGCCGCTCCGGGGAGCAGTTCTTC.